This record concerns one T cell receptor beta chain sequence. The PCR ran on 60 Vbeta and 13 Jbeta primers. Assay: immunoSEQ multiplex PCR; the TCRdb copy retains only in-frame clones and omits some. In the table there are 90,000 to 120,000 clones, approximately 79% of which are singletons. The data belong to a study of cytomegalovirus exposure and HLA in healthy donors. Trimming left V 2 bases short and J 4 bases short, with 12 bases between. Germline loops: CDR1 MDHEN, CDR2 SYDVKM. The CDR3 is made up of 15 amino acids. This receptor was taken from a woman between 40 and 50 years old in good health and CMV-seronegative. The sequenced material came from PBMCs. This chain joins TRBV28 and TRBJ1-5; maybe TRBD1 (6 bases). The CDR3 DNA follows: TGTGCCAGCAGTTTACCCGACAGGCGAAATCAGCCCCAGCATTTT. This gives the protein CASSLPDRRNQPQHF.